Below are 21 T cell receptor beta chains sequenced from a single sample in a study of shared clonotypes between healthy human individuals. The data were produced by immunoSEQ multiplex PCR, yet TCRdb's version contains in-frame clones alone and is incomplete. The sample contains 2 million to 2.5 million clones, approximately 94% of which appear only once. The naive CD8 fraction comprised CD45RO-negative cells positively selected for CCR7 and excluded terminally differentiated effector memory CD45RA+ cells. Material for sequencing was naive CD8+ T cells sorted from blood. All receptors derive from a man younger than 30 in good health.

The chain combines TRBV27 with TRBJ1-1, with 7 bases matching TRBD1. This CDR3 region has 12 residues. V shed 6 bases and J 4 bases; nucleotides not matched to a gene: 2. Germline CDR1 is MNHEY and CDR2 is SMNVEV (reference sequence). CDR3 region: CASREGATEAFF. The DNA of the CDR3 is TGTGCCAGCAGAGAGGGGGCCACTGAAGCTTTCTTT.

In this sample, this clone turned up once. Other DNA variants within this sample encode the same CDR3. J is TRBJ2-1 and V is TRBV2, with D possibly matching TRBD1 (6 bases). Germline V CDR1 and CDR2: SNHLY, FYNNEI. The CDR3 runs 11 residues. V lost 8 bases, J lost 9 bases, and 11 bases lay in between. CDR3 in amino acids: CASSEGGEQFF. The CDR3 coding sequence is TGTGCCAGCTCCGAAGGGGGTGAGCAGTTCTTC.

This chain uses TRBV19 with TRBJ1-1; D call uncertain. Trimming took 7 bases from V and 1 from J, leaving 25 bases between them. Germline V gene sequence: CDR1 LNHDA, CDR2 SQIVND (reference sequence). This CDR3 has 18 residues. The DNA for the CDR3 is TGTGCCAGTACCCTAACGGTTGGCAGCCGAAACAAGAACACTGAAGCTTTCTTT. This encodes CASTLTVGSRNKNTEAFF. The full variable domain, its missing parts supplied by reference TRBV19 and TRBJ1-1, is DGGITQSPKYLFRKEGQNVTLSCEQNLNHDAMYWYRQDPGQGLRLIYYSQIVNDFQKGDIAEGYSVSREKKESFPLTVTSAQKNPTAFYLCASTLTVGSRNKNTEAFFGQGTRLTVV.

This sequence joins TRBV28 and TRBJ2-1, with D perhaps TRBD2 (7 bases). The ends were cut back, 3 bases at V and 3 bases at J, with 15 bases in the middle. In germline, CDR1 is MDHEN, CDR2 SYDVKM. The CDR3 has 16 amino acids. CDR3 sequence: CASSLVVGGRYNEQFF. The DNA for the CDR3 is TGTGCCAGCAGTTTGGTTGTCGGGGGGCGCTACAATGAGCAGTTCTTC.

This chain connects TRBV6-5 to TRBJ1-6; a weak D match, TRBD1 (6 bases). The CDR3 is made up of 16 amino acids. The V gene lost 4 bases and the J gene lost 3 bases, with 13 bases spanning the gap. The germline V gene has CDR1 MNHEY and CDR2 SVGAGI. The CDR3 sequence is CASSFGQGIYNSPLHF. The CDR3 nucleotides read TGTGCCAGCAGTTTCGGGCAGGGGATCTATAATTCACCCCTCCACTTT.

Worth noting for this clone: Other DNA sequences of this sample code for an identical CDR3. The chain recombines TRBV27 with TRBJ1-4; 10 bases map to TRBD1. The germline V gene has CDR1 MNHEY and CDR2 SMNVEV (reference sequence). This CDR3 contains 14 residues. J lost 7 bases, V lost 2 bases, and 1 base had no gene match. CDR3 nucleotides: TGTGCCAGCAGTTTAAGGACAGGGGGTGAAAAACTGTTTTTT. Translation: CASSLRTGGEKLFF. The full variable domain, in which reference TRBV27 and TRBJ1-4 provide the parts outside the CDR3, is EAQVTQNPRYLITVTGKKLTVTCSQNMNHEYMSWYRQDPGLGLRQIYYSMNVEVTDKGDVPEGYKVSRKEKRNFPLILESPSPNQTSLYFCASSLRTGGEKLFFGSGTQLSVL.

The CDR3 DNA reads TGTGCCAGTAGTCCCCTCCGGGACCCCCAACCAGGGACCCAGTACTTC. It encodes CASSPLRDPQPGTQYF. The rearrangement links TRBV19 to TRBJ2-5; possibly TRBD1 or TRBD2 for D (5 bases each). V was pared by 5 bases and J by 7 bases, with 23 bases between. The CDR3 spans 16 residues. The germline CDR1 and CDR2 sequences are LNHDA and SQIVND (reference sequence).

The rearrangement uses TRBV5-1 and TRBJ2-1, with no clear D. Trimming removed 4 bases at V and 4 bases at J, with 9 bases between. The CDR3 length is 13 residues. Germline V gene lookup returns CDR1 SGHRS and CDR2 YFSETQ. CDR3 protein: CASSHGSYNEQFF. In nucleotides, the CDR3 is TGCGCCAGCAGCCACGGCTCTTACAATGAGCAGTTCTTC.

The chain recombines TRBV11-3 with TRBJ2-5, with 9 nucleotides matching TRBD2. From germline, CDR1 is SGHNT and CDR2 YENEEA. The CDR3 is made up of 16 amino acids. V shed 4 bases, J shed 5 bases, and the junction held 11 bases outside the gene matches. As DNA, the CDR3 is TGTGCCAGCAGCTCCCCTTATGGACTAGCGCGGGAGACCCAGTACTTC. This translates into CASSSPYGLARETQYF.

J is TRBJ2-1 and V is TRBV4-3; D is unclear. From germline, CDR1 is LGHNA and CDR2 YSLEER. This CDR3 is built from 15 residues. V gave up 4 bases and J gave up 1 base, with 11 bases separating them. The CDR3 sequence: CASSPRLTSYNEQFF. The CDR3 DNA follows: TGCGCCAGCAGCCCCCGGCTAACGTCCTACAATGAGCAGTTCTTC.

The V gene is TRBV19, the J gene TRBJ1-1, with no clear D. The CDR3 length is 15 residues. The V end lost 0 bases, the J end lost 4 bases, and 12 bases lay between the germline ends. In germline, CDR1 is LNHDA, CDR2 SQIVND (reference sequence). The CDR3 DNA reads as TGTGCCAGTAGTATAGAGCTCCTACCCCGCACTGAAGCTTTCTTT. Translation: CASSIELLPRTEAFF.

This chain uses TRBV4-2 with TRBJ1-2; TRBD1 matches 8 bases. Germline loops: CDR1 LGHNA, CDR2 YNFKEQ. The CDR3 extends over 15 amino acids. V dropped 1 base and J dropped 4; count of bases not matched to a gene: 5. The DNA of the CDR3 is TGTGCCAGCAGCCAAGGTCAGGGGGCAATCTATGGCTACACCTTC. It specifies CASSQGQGAIYGYTF.

The J gene is TRBJ2-7, the V gene TRBV4-1; D unclear. The CDR3 runs to 15 residues. V was shortened by 0 bases and J by 3 bases, with 12 bases between the two germline ends. Germline CDR1 MGHRA, CDR2 YSYEKL. The CDR3 DNA is TGCGCCAGCAGCCAAGATGGTAGGCCTCACTACGAGCAGTACTTC. Amino acid sequence: CASSQDGRPHYEQYF.

The chain joins TRBV6-6 to TRBJ2-3, with 10 nucleotides matching TRBD2. This CDR3 comprises 16 residues. From germline, CDR1 is MNHNY and CDR2 SVGAGI (reference sequence). J lost 0 bases, V lost 5 bases, and 5 bases had no gene match. The chain's CDR3 is CASSRTSGSSTDTQYF. The CDR3 nucleotides are TGTGCCAGCAGTCGGACTAGCGGTTCTAGCACAGATACGCAGTATTTT.

Here the CDR3 reads CASSLVKGIYNEQFF. CDR3 coding DNA: TGTGCCAGCAGCTTAGTAAAGGGCATTTACAATGAGCAGTTCTTC. V and J are TRBV7-9 and TRBJ2-1; D is undetermined. The CDR3 length is 15 residues. V was clipped by 1 base and J by 4 bases, with 11 bases between them. Germline V CDR1 and CDR2: SEHNR, FQNEAQ (reference sequence). Drawing the rest from reference TRBV7-9 and TRBJ2-1, the complete variable domain is DTGVSQNPRHKITKRGQNVTFRCDPISEHNRLYWYRQTLGQGPEFLTYFQNEAQLEKSRLLSDRFSAERPKGSFSTLEIQRTEQGDSAMYLCASSLVKGIYNEQFFGPGTRLTVL.

This chain joins TRBV19 and TRBJ1-5; no reliable D call. Trimming left V 3 bases short and J 4 bases short, with 13 bases between. The CDR3 totals 15 residues. Germline values: CDR1 LNHDA, CDR2 SQIVND (reference sequence). The CDR3 DNA follows: TGTGCCAGTAGTATCGTCCTTTGGGGAAATCAGCCCCAGCATTTT. The encoded protein is CASSIVLWGNQPQHF. The full variable domain, completed using reference TRBV19 and TRBJ1-5, is DGGITQSPKYLFRKEGQNVTLSCEQNLNHDAMYWYRQDPGQGLRLIYYSQIVNDFQKGDIAEGYSVSREKKESFPLTVTSAQKNPTAFYLCASSIVLWGNQPQHFGDGTRLSIL.

Only one count was recorded for this clone. This chain connects TRBV7-2 to TRBJ2-5; TRBD2 agrees at 9 bases. The CDR3 has 16 amino acids. V lost 0 bases and J lost 2; bases outside the gene matches: 4. Looked up from germline, CDR1 is SGHTA and CDR2 is FQGNSA. The CDR3, as DNA: TGTGCCAGCAGCTTAGCTAGCGGGGGATCGCAAGAGACCCAGTACTTC. Residues: CASSLASGGSQETQYF. The variable domain in full, with the rest retrieved from reference TRBV7-2 and TRBJ2-5, is GAGVSQSPSNKVTEKGKDVELRCDPISGHTALYWYRQSLGQGLEFLIYFQGNSAPDKSGLPSDRFSAERTGGSVSTLTIQRTQQEDSAVYLCASSLASGGSQETQYFGPGTRLLVL.

This chain uses TRBV10-1 with TRBJ2-1; D is possibly TRBD1 (7 bases). This CDR3 is 16 amino acids long. CDR1 WNHNN and CDR2 SYGVQD come from the germline V gene (reference sequence). V shed 0 bases and J shed 4 bases, with 13 bases lying between them. The CDR3 region has the DNA TGCGCCAGCAGTGAGTCGACAGGGAGGTCGTACAATGAGCAGTTCTTC. Its translation is CASSESTGRSYNEQFF.

The chain carries TRBV4-1 and TRBJ2-2; D is perhaps TRBD1 (6 bases). V lost 6 bases, J lost 4 bases, and 9 bases lay in between. The germline V gene has CDR1 MGHRA and CDR2 YSYEKL. The CDR3 is 13 residues long. CDR3 DNA sequence: TGCGCCAGCAGACAGGGCCCCACCGGGGAGCTGTTTTTT. Its translation: CASRQGPTGELFF.

The J gene is TRBJ2-1, the V gene TRBV5-4, with 7 positions matching TRBD2. V lost 0 bases and J lost 9; bases outside the gene matches: 6. Germline values: CDR1 SGHNT, CDR2 YYREEE (reference sequence). The CDR3 extends over 14 amino acids. The chain's CDR3 is CASSLALAVGEQFF. The CDR3 DNA sequence: TGTGCCAGCAGCTTGGCGCTAGCGGTGGGTGAGCAGTTCTTC. The variable domain in full, completed from reference TRBV5-4 and TRBJ2-1, reads ETGVTQSPTHLIKTRGQQVTLRCSSQSGHNTVSWYQQALGQGPQFIFQYYREEENGRGNFPPRFSGLQFPNYSSELNVNALELDDSALYLCASSLALAVGEQFFGPGTRLTVL.

The DNA for the CDR3 is TGTGCCAGCAGCCCTGGGGCGGTTCTTAGTGACACCGGGGAGCTGTTTTTT. It yields the protein CASSPGAVLSDTGELFF. The chain couples TRBV11-2 to TRBJ2-2; TRBD1 is a possible D gene (5 bases). This CDR3 region has 17 residues. The V end lost 5 bases, the J end lost 3 bases, and 19 bases lay between the germline ends. The germline V gene has CDR1 SGHAT and CDR2 FQNNGV.